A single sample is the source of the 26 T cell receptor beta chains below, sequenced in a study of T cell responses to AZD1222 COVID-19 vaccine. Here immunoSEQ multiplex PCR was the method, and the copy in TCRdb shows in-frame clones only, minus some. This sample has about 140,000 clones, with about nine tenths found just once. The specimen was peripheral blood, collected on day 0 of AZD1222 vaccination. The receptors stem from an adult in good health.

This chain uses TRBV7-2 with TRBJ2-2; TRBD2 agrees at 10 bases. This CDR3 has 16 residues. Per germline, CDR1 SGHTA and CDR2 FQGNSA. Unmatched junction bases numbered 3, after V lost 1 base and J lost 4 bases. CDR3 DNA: TGTGCCAGCAGCTTAGGAGCGGGAGGGGGCACCGGGGAGCTGTTTTTT. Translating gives CASSLGAGGGTGELFF. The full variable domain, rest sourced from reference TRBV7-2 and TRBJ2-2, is GAGVSQSPSNKVTEKGKDVELRCDPISGHTALYWYRQSLGQGLEFLIYFQGNSAPDKSGLPSDRFSAERTGGSVSTLTIQRTQQEDSAVYLCASSLGAGGGTGELFFGEGSRLTVL.

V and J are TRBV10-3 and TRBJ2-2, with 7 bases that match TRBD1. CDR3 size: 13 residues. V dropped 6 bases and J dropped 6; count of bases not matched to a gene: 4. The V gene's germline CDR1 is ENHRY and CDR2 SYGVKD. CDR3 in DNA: TGTGCCATCAGAAGTACAGGGGCCGGGGAGCTGTTTTTT. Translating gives CAIRSTGAGELFF.

The CDR3 spells CASSLGGQSYGYTF. The CDR3 DNA reads as TGTGCCAGCAGCTTAGGGGGACAGTCGTATGGCTACACCTTC. The chain links TRBV7-8 to TRBJ1-2; TRBD1 matches at 7 bases. Germline-derived CDR1 and CDR2 are SGHVS and FQNEAQ. The junction had 4 bases not matched to a gene; V was cut back by 1 base and J by 5 bases. This CDR3 region has 14 residues. Combining the CDR3 with reference TRBV7-8 and TRBJ1-2 gives the whole variable domain GAGVSQSPRYKVAKRGQDVALRCDPISGHVSLFWYQQALGQGPEFLTYFQNEAQLDKSGLPSDRFFAERPEGSVSTLKIQRTQQEDSAVYLCASSLGGQSYGYTFGSGTRLTVV.

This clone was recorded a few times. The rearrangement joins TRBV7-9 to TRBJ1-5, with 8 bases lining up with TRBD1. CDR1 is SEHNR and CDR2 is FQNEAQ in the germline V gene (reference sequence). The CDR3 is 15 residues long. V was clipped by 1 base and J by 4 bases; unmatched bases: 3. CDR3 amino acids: CASSLETGANQPQHF. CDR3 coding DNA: TGTGCCAGCAGCTTAGAGACAGGGGCAAATCAGCCCCAGCATTTT.

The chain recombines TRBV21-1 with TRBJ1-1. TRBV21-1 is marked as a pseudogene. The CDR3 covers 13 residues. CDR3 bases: TGTGCCAGCACGCGCGGTGAGAACACTGAAGCTTTCTTT. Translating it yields CASTRGENTEAFF.

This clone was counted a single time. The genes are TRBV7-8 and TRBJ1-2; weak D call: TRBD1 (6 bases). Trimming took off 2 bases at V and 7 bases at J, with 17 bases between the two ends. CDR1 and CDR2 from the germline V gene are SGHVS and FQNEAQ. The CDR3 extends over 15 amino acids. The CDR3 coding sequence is TGTGCCAGCAGCTTACCCCCACACAGGGAAGCTGGCTACACCTTC. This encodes CASSLPPHREAGYTF.

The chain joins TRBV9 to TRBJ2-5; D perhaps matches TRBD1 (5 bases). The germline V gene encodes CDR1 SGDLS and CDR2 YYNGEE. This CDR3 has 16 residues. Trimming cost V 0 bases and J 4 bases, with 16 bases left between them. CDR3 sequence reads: CASSVVPGLVVETQYF. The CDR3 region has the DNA TGTGCCAGCAGCGTAGTCCCAGGGCTGGTAGTAGAGACCCAGTACTTC.

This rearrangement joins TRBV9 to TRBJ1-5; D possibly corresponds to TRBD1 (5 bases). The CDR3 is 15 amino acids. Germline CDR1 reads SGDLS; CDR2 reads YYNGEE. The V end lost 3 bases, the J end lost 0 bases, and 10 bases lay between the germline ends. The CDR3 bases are TGTGCCAGCAGCGAAGGGGTGTTTAGCAATCAGCCCCAGCATTTT. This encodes CASSEGVFSNQPQHF.

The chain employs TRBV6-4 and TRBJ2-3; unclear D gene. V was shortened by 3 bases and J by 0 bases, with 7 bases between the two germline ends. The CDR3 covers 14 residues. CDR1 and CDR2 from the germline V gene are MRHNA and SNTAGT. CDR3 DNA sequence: TGTGCCAGCAGTGAGGCAGGCAGCACAGATACGCAGTATTTT. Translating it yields CASSEAGSTDTQYF.

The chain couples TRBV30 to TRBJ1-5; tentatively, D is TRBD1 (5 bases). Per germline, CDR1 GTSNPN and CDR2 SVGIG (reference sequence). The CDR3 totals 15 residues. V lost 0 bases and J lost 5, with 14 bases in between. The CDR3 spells CAWSVMGRVDQPQHF. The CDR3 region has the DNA TGTGCCTGGAGTGTAATGGGCAGGGTCGATCAGCCCCAGCATTTT. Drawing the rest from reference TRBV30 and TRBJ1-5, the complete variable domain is SQTIHQWPATLVQPVGSPLSLECTVEGTSNPNLYWYRQAAGRGLQLLFYSVGIGQISSEVPQNLSASRPQDRQFILSSKKLLLSDSGFYLCAWSVMGRVDQPQHFGDGTRLSIL.

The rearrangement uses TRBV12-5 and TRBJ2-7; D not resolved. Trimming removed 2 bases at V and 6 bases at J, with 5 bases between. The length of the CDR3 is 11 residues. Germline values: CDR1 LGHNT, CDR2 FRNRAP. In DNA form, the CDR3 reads TGTGCTAGTGGTTTGCCGGGCGAGCAGTACTTC. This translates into CASGLPGEQYF.

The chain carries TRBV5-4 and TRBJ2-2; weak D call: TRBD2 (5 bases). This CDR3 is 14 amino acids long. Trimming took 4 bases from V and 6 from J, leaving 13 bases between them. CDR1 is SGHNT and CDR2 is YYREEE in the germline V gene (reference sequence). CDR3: CASSLSGSPGELFF. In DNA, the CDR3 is TGTGCCAGCAGCCTAAGTGGGAGTCCCGGGGAGCTGTTTTTT.

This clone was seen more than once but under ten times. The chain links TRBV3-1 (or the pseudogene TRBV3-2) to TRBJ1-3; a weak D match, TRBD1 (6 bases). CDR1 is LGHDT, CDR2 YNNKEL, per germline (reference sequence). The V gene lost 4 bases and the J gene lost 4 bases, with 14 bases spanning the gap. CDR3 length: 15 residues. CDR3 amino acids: CASSLIPDRGNTIYF. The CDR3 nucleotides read TGTGCCAGCAGCCTCATCCCGGACAGAGGAAACACCATATATTTT.

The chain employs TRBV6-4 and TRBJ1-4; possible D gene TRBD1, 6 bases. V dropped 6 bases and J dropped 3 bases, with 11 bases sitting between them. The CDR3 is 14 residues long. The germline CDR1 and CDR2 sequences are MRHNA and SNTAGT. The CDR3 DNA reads TGTGCCAGCAGCGAACAGGGCTCTAATGAAAAACTGTTTTTT. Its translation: CASSEQGSNEKLFF.

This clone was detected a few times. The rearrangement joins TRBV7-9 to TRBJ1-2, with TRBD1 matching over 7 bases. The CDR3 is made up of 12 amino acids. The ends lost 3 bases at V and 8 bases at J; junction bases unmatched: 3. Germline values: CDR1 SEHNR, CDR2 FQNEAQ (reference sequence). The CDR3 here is CASSFNRGGYTF. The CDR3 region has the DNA TGTGCCAGCAGCTTCAACAGGGGCGGCTACACCTTC.

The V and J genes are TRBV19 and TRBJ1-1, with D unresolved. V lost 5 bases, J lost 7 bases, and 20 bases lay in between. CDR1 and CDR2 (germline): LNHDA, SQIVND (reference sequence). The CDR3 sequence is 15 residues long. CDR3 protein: CASSPRASGVLEAFF. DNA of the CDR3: TGTGCCAGTAGTCCTCGGGCCTCCGGGGTTCTTGAAGCTTTCTTT.

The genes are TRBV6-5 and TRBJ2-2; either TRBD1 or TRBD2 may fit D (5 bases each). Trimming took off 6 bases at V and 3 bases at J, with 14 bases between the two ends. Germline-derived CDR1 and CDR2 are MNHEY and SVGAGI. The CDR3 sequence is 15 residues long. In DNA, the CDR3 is TGTGCCAGCAGATTGGGACGGGTAGACACCGGGGAGCTGTTTTTT. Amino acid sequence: CASRLGRVDTGELFF.

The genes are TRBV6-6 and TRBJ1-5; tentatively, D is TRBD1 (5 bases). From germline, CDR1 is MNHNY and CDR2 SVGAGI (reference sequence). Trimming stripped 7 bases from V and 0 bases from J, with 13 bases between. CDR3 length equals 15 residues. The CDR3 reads CASTIGATSNQPQHF. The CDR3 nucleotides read TGTGCCAGCACAATTGGGGCAACTAGCAATCAGCCCCAGCATTTT.

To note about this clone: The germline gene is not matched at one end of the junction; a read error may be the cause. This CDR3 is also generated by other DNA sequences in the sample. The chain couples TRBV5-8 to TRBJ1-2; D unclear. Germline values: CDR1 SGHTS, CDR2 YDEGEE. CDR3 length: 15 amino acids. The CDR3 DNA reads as TGTGCCAGCAGCTTGGATCTTCACCTTAACTATGGCTACACCTTT. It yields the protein CASSLDLHLNYGYTF.

Here the CDR3 DNA reads TGTGCCAGCAGTCCCGGCGTCTCGGGACCCCTCCACTTT. Its translation is CASSPGVSGPLHF. V usage is TRBV5-5 and J usage is TRBJ1-6; D is unclear. Trimming cost V 5 bases and J 12 bases, with 15 bases left between them. Per germline, CDR1 SGHKS and CDR2 YYEKEE (reference sequence). The CDR3 has 13 amino acids.

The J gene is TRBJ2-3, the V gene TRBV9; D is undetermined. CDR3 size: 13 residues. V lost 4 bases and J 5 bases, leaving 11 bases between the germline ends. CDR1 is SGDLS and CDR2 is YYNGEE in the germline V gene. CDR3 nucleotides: TGTGCCAGCAGCCCTGGATGGAAAGATACGCAGTATTTT. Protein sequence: CASSPGWKDTQYF.

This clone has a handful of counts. Here the CDR3 reads CAWSKPRGSGIMGNQPQHF. In DNA, the CDR3 is TGTGCCTGGAGCAAACCCAGGGGGAGTGGGATAATGGGCAATCAGCCCCAGCATTTT. V is TRBV30 and J is TRBJ1-5; 7 bases match TRBD1. This CDR3 comprises 19 residues. Germline CDR1 is GTSNPN and CDR2 is SVGIG (reference sequence). Trimming took 3 bases from V and 2 from J; bases not matched to a gene: 19.

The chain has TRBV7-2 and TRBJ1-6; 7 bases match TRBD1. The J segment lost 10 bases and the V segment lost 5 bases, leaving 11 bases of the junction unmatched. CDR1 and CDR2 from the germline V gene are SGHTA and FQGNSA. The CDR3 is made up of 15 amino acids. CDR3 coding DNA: TGTGCCAGCAGCAACAGGCAGGGGGGAGGATCACCCCTCCACTTT. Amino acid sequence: CASSNRQGGGSPLHF. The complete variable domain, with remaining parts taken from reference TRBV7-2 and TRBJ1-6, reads GAGVSQSPSNKVTEKGKDVELRCDPISGHTALYWYRQSLGQGLEFLIYFQGNSAPDKSGLPSDRFSAERTGGSVSTLTIQRTQQEDSAVYLCASSNRQGGGSPLHFGNGTRLTVT.

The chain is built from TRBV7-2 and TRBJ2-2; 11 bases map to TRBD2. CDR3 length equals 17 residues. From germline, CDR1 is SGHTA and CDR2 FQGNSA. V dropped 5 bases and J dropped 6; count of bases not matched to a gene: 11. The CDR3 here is CASSPLTSGDGAGELFF. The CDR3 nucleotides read TGTGCCAGCAGCCCCCTGACTAGCGGGGACGGTGCCGGGGAGCTGTTTTTT.

The CDR3 region has the DNA TGTGCCAGTAGTATAGGGGCCGGGACAGCTAATTCACCCCTCCACTTT. Translation gives CASSIGAGTANSPLHF. This sequence joins TRBV19 and TRBJ1-6, with TRBD1 identical over 7 bases. Unmatched junction bases numbered 6, after V lost 1 base and J lost 6 bases. The germline gives CDR1 LNHDA, CDR2 SQIVND (reference sequence). The CDR3 runs to 16 residues.

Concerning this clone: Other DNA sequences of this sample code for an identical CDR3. CDR3 coding DNA: TGTGCCGGGCTGGGGGTGGGCGAGACCCAGTACTTC. Translating gives CAGLGVGETQYF. This chain joins TRBV19 and TRBJ2-5; D assignment may be TRBD1 or TRBD2 (5 bases each). Germline assignment: CDR1 LNHDA and CDR2 SQIVND (reference sequence). Trimming shortened V by 11 bases and J by 5 bases, and 15 bases separated the two germline ends. This CDR3 is 12 amino acids long.